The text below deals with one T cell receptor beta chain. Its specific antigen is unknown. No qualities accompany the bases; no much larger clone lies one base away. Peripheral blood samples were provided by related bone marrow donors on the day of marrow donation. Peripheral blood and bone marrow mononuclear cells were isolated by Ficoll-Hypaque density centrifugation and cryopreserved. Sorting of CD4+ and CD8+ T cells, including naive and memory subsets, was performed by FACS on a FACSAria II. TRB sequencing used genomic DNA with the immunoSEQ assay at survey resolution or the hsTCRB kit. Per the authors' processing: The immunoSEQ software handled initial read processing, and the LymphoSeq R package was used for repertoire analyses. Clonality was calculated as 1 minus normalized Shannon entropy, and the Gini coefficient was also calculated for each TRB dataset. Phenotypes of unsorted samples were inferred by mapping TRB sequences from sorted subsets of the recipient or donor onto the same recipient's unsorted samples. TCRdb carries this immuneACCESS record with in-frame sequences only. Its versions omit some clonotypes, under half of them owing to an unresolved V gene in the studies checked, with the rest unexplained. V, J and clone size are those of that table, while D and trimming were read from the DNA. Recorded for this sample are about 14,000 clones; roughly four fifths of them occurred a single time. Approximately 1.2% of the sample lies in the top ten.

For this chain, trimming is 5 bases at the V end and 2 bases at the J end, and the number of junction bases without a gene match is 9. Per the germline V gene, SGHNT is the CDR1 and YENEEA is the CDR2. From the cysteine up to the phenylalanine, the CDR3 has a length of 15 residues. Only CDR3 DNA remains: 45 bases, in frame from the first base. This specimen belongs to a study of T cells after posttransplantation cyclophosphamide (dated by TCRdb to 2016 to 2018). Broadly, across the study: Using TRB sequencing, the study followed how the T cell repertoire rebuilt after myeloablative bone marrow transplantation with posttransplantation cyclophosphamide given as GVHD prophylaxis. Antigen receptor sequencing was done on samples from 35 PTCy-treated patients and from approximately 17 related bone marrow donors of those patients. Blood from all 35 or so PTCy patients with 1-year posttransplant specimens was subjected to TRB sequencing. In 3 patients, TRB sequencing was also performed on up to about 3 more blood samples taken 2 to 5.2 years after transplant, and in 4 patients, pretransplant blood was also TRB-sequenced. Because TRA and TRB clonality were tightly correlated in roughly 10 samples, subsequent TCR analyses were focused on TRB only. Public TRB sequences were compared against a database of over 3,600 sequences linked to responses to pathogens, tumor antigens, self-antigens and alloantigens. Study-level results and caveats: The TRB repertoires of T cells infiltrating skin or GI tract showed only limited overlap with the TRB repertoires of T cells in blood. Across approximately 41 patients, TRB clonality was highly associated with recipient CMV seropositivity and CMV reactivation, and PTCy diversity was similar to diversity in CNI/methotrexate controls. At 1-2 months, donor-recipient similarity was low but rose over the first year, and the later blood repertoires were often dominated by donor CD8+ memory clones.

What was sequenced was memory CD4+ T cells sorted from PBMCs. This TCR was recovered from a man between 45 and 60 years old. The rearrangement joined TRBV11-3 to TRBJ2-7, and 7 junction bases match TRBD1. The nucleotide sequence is TGTGCCAGCAGCCCCCAGACCCAGGGGGCCTACGAGCAGTACTTC. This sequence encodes CASSPQTQGAYEQYF.